The sequence of this TCR beta chain was determined in a study of T cell repertoires in cytomegalovirus infection. Via MiXCR, TCRdb re-called the reads, giving one row per CDR3 protein. The table lists roughly 860,000 distinct CDR3 sequences, over 25% of them singletons. This clonotype appeared a few times. Its antigen is not known. The CDR3 runs to 18 residues. V shed 3 bases and J 0 bases; nucleotides not matched to a gene: 8. This clonotype originated in a human donor in good health (CMV status not recorded). Some clones in this sample may be carry-over from other donors' samples. The genes are TRBV12-3 or TRBV12-4 and TRBJ2-3, with 11 positions matching TRBD2. Specimen: cultured CD8+ T cells from PBMCs, collected from culture after CMV antigen stimulation. The CDR3 loop reads CASSFLTSGGLSTDTQYF. As DNA, the CDR3 is TGTGCCAGCAGTTTTCTCACTAGCGGGGGCCTTAGCACAGATACGCAGTATTTT.